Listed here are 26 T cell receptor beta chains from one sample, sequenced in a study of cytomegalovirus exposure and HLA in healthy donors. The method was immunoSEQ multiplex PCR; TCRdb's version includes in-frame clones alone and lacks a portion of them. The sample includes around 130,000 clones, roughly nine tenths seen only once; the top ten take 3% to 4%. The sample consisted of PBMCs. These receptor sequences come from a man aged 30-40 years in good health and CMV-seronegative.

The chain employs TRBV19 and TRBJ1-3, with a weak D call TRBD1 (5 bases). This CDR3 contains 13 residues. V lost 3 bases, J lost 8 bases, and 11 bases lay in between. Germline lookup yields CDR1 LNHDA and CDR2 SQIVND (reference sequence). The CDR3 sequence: CASSIGGLDTIYF. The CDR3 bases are TGTGCCAGTAGTATCGGGGGATTAGACACCATATATTTT.

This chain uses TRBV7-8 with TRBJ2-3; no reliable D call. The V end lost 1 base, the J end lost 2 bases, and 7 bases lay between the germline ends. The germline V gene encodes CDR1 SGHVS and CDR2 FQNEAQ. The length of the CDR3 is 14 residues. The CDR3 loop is CASSLDAVTDTQYF. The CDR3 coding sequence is TGTGCCAGCAGCTTAGATGCAGTCACAGATACGCAGTATTTT.

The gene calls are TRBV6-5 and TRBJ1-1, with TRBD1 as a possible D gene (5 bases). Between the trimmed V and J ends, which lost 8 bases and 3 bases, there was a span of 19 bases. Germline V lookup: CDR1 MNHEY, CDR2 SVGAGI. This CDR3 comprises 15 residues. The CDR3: CASRPGGTGDTEAFF. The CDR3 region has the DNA TGTGCCAGCCGTCCGGGAGGGACGGGAGACACTGAAGCTTTCTTT.

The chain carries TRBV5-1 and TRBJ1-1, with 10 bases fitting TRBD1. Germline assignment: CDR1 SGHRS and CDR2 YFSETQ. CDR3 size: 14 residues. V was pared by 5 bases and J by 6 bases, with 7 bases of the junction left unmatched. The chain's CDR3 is CASRWDRGGSEAFF. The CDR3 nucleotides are TGCGCCAGCAGGTGGGACAGGGGAGGGTCTGAAGCTTTCTTT.

In DNA, the CDR3 is TGTGCCAGCAGCTTTGCGTTCACGGGTGAACGCTCTGGAAACACCATATATTTT. This encodes CASSFAFTGERSGNTIYF. The rearrangement uses TRBV11-2 and TRBJ1-3, with no clear D. Deletions cut 3 bases from V and 0 bases from J, with 18 bases between. This CDR3 has 18 amino acids. Per the germline V gene, CDR1 is SGHAT and CDR2 is FQNNGV.

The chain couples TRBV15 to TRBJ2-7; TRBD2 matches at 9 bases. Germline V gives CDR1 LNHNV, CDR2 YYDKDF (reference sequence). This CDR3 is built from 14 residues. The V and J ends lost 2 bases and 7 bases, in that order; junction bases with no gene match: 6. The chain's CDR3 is CATSRLAGFREQYF. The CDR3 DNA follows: TGTGCCACCAGCAGACTAGCGGGGTTTCGGGAGCAGTACTTC.

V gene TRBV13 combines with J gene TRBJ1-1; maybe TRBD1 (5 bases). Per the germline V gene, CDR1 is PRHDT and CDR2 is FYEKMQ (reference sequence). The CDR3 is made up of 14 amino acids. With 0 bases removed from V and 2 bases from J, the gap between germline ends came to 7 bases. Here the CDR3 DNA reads TGTGCCAGCAGCTTAGGACAGGTCAACACTGAAGCTTTCTTT. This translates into CASSLGQVNTEAFF.

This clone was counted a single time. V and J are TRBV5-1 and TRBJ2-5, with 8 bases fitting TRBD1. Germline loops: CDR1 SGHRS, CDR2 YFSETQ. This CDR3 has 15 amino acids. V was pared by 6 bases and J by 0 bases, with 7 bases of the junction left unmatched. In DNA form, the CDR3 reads TGCGCCAGCACCCCGACAGGGGCGTACCAAGAGACCCAGTACTTC. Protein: CASTPTGAYQETQYF.

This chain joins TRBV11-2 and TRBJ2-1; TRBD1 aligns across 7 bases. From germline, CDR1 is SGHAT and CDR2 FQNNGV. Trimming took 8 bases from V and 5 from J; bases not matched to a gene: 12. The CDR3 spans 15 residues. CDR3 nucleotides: TGTGCCAGCGGCTCGGAACAGGGGACAGACAATGAGCAGTTCTTC. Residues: CASGSEQGTDNEQFF.

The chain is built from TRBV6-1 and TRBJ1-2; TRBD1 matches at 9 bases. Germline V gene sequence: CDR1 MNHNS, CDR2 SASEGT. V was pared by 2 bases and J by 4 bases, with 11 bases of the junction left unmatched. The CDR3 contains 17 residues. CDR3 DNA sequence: TGTGCCAGCAGTGAAAGAGGCGGACAGGGGTTTTCCTATGGCTACACCTTC. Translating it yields CASSERGGQGFSYGYTF.

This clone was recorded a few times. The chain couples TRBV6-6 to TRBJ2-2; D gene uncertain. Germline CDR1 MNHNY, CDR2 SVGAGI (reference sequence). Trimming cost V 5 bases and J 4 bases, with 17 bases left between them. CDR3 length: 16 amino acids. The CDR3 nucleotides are TGTGCCAGCAGTCCCTCGCTCCTGCCGAGCACCGGGGAGCTGTTTTTT. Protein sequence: CASSPSLLPSTGELFF.

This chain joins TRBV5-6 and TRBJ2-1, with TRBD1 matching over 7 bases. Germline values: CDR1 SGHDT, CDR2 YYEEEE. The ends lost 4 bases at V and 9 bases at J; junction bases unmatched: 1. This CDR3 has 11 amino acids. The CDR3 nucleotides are TGTGCCAGCAGCGACAGGGTTGAGCAGTTCTTC. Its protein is CASSDRVEQFF.

CDR3 nucleotide sequence: TGTGCCAGCAGCTTAAAAGGCAAGACAGGGCCCCGCTACGAGCAGTACTTC. Its protein is CASSLKGKTGPRYEQYF. The rearrangement joins TRBV7-6 to TRBJ2-7; 7 bases align to TRBD1. Germline-derived CDR1 and CDR2 are SGHVS and FNYEAQ. There are 17 residues in the CDR3. Trimming at V came to 2 bases and at J to 3 bases, leaving 13 bases not matched to a gene.

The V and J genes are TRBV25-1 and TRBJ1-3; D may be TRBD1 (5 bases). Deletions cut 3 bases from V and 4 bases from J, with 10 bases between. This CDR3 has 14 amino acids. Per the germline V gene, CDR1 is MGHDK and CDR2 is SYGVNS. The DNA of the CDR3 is TGTGCCAGCAGTGACGGGGGTAAAGGAAACACCATATATTTT. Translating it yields CASSDGGKGNTIYF.

The CDR3 region is CASSYGRDNTEAFF. DNA for the CDR3: TGTGCCAGCAGTTACGGTCGGGATAACACTGAAGCTTTCTTT. The chain has TRBV6-5 and TRBJ1-1; D call uncertain. The CDR3 loop spans 14 amino acids. The V gene lost 2 bases and the J gene lost 2 bases, with 9 bases spanning the gap. Per germline, CDR1 MNHEY and CDR2 SVGAGI.

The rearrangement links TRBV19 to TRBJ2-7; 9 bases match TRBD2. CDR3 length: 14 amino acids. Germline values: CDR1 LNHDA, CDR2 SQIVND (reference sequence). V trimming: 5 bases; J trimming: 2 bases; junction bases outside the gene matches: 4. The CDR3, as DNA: TGTGCCAGTAGTGATGTAGCGGGGGCCTACGAGCAGTACTTC. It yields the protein CASSDVAGAYEQYF.

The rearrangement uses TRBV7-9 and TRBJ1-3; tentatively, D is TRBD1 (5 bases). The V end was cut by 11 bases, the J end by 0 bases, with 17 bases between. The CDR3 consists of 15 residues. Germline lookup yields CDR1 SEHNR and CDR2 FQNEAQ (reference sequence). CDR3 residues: CACPPWGGSGNTIYF. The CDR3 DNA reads TGTGCCTGCCCCCCATGGGGCGGCTCTGGAAACACCATATATTTT.

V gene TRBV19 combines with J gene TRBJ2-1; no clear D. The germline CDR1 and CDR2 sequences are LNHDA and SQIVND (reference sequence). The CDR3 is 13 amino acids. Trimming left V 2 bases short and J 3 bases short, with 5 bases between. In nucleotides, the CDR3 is TGTGCCAGTAGTATAACTTTCTACAATGAGCAGTTCTTC. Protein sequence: CASSITFYNEQFF.

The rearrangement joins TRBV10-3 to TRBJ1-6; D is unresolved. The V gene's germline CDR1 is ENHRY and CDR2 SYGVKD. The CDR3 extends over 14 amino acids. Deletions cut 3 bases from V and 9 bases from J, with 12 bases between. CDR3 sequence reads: CAISDRTAGSPLHF. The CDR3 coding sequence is TGTGCCATCAGTGATCGGACCGCGGGTTCACCCCTCCACTTT.

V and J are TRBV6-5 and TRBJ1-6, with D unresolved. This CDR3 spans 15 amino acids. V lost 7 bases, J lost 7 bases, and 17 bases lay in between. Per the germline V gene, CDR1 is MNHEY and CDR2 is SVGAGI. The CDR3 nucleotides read TGTGCCAGCACCCTACTGCAGGTCCGGAATTCACCCCTCCACTTT. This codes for CASTLLQVRNSPLHF.

The CDR3, as DNA: TGCAGTGTCCTCCGTCCCACTGAAGCTTTCTTT. This encodes CSVLRPTEAFF. The chain couples TRBV20-1 to TRBJ1-1; D is ambiguous. The germline V and J ends were trimmed by 7 bases and 4 bases, with 10 bases remaining between them. The CDR3 consists of 11 residues. CDR1 is DFQATT, CDR2 SNEGSKA, per germline (reference sequence).

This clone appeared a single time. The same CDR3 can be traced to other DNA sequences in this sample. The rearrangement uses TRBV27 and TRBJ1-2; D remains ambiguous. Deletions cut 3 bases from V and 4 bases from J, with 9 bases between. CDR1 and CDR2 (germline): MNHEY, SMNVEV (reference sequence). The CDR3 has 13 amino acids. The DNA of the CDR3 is TGTGCCAGCAGTTTGAGCGGCGGCTATGGCTACACCTTC. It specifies CASSLSGGYGYTF.

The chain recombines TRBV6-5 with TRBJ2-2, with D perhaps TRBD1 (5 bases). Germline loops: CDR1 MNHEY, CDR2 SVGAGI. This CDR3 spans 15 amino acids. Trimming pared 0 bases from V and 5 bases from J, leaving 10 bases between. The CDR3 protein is CASSYSGARTGELFF. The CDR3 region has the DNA TGTGCCAGCAGTTACTCTGGGGCGAGGACCGGGGAGCTGTTTTTT.

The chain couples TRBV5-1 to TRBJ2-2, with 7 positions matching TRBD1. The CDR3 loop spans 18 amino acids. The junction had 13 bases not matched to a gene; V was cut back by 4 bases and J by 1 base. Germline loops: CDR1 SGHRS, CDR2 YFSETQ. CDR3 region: CASSPTHTGTENTGELFF. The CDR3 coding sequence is TGCGCCAGCAGCCCAACACACACCGGGACAGAGAACACCGGGGAGCTGTTTTTT.

The CDR3 DNA is TGTGCCAGCTCACCACTGGGACTAGCGGGAGGGCAAGAGACCCAGTACTTC. The encoded protein is CASSPLGLAGGQETQYF. The rearrangement uses TRBV18 and TRBJ2-5; 16 bases map to TRBD2. The CDR3 has 17 amino acids. Per germline, CDR1 KGHSH and CDR2 LQKENI. J gave up 2 bases and V 1 base, and 1 base lay outside the gene matches.

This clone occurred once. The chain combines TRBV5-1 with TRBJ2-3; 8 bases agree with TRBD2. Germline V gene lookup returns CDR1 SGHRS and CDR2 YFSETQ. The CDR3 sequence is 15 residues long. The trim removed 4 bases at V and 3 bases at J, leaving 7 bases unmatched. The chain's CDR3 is CASSIAGGTTDTQYF. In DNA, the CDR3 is TGCGCCAGCAGCATCGCGGGGGGTACGACAGATACGCAGTATTTT.